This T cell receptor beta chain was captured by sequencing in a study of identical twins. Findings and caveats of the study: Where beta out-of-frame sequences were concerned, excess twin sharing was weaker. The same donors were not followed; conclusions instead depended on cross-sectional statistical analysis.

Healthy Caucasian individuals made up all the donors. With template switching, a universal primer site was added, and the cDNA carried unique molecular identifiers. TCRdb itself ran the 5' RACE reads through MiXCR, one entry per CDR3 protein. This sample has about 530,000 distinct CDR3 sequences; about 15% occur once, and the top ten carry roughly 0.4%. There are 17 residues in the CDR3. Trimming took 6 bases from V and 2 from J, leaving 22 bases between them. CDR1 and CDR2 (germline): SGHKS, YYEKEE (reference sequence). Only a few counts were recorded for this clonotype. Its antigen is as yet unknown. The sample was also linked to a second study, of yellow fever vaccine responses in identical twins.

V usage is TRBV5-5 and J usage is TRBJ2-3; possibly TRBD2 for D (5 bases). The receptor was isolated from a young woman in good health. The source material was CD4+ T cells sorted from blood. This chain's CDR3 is CASTEPTTTLHTDTQYF. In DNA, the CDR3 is TGTGCCAGCACCGAGCCGACTACTACTCTTCACACAGATACGCAGTATTTT. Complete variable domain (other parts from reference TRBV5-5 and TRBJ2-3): DAGVTQSPTHLIKTRGQQVTLRCSPISGHKSVSWYQQVLGQGPQFIFQYYEKEERGRGNFPDRFSARQFPNYSSELNVNALLLGDSALYLCASTEPTTTLHTDTQYFGPGTRLTVL.